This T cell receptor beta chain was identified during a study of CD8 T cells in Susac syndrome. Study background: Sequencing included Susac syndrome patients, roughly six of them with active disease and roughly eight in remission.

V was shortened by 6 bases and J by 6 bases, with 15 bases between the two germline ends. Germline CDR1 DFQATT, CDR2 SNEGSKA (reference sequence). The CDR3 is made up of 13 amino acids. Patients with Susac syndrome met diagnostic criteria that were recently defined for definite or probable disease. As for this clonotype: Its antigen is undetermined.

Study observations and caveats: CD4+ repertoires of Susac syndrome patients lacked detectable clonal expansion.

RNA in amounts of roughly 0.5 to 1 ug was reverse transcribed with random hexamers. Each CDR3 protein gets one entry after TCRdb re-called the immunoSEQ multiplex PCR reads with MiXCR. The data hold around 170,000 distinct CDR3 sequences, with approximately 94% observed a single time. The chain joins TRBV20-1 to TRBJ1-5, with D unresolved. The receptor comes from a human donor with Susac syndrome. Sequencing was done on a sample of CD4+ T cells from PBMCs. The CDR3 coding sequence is TGCAGTGCGGGCACAGCGTGGTCTCAGCCCCAGCATTTT. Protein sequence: CSAGTAWSQPQHF.